Listed here are 14 T cell receptor beta chains from one sample, sequenced in a study of blood T cell repertoires in COVID-19. Libraries were prepared by immunoSEQ multiplex PCR; TCRdb keeps only in-frame clonotypes and omits some of them. The sample records about 210,000 clones, roughly 84% being singletons. The sample consisted of peripheral blood. The receptors come from an elderly woman with acute or convalescent COVID-19.

The V and J genes are TRBV5-1 and TRBJ2-7, with 7 bases fitting TRBD2. Looked up from germline, CDR1 is SGHRS and CDR2 is YFSETQ. V lost 1 base to trimming and J lost 0 bases; unmatched junction nucleotides: 7. The CDR3 loop spans 16 amino acids. CDR3 region: CASSLMSREYSYEQYF. The CDR3 DNA reads as TGCGCCAGCAGCTTGATGTCGCGGGAGTACTCCTACGAGCAGTACTTC.

The J gene is TRBJ2-1, the V gene TRBV7-6, with a tentative D call TRBD2 (5 bases). The CDR3 covers 15 residues. Trimming cost V 4 bases and J 4 bases, with 14 bases left between them. The V gene's germline CDR1 is SGHVS and CDR2 FNYEAQ. The CDR3: CASSSPQRKYNEQFF. DNA for the CDR3: TGTGCCAGCAGCTCACCCCAGCGGAAGTACAATGAGCAGTTCTTC.

This clone appeared a few times. The J gene is TRBJ2-7, the V gene TRBV5-1, with 12 bases identical to TRBD2. From germline, CDR1 is SGHRS and CDR2 YFSETQ. The J segment lost 0 bases and the V segment lost 0 bases, leaving 1 base of the junction unmatched. The CDR3 has 16 amino acids. The DNA for the CDR3 is TGCGCCAGCAGCTTGGGGACTAGCGGGAACTCCTACGAGCAGTACTTC. Its translation is CASSLGTSGNSYEQYF.

The V and J genes are TRBV11-2 and TRBJ2-7; 7 bases are shared with TRBD1. The germline V gene has CDR1 SGHAT and CDR2 FQNNGV. CDR3 size: 12 residues. Losses at the gene ends were 5 bases for V and 3 bases for J; bases not matched to a gene: 1. The CDR3 sequence: CASSGTDYEQYF. CDR3 nucleotides: TGTGCCAGCAGCGGGACAGACTACGAGCAGTACTTC.

The chain is built from TRBV4-1 and TRBJ1-2; 7 nucleotides align to TRBD1. V shed 3 bases, J shed 4 bases, and the junction held 8 bases outside the gene matches. Germline V gene lookup returns CDR1 MGHRA and CDR2 YSYEKL. CDR3 length: 15 residues. The CDR3 region is CASSQVGQVGYGYTF. DNA for the CDR3: TGCGCCAGCAGCCAGGTTGGACAGGTTGGCTATGGCTACACCTTC.

V and J are TRBV3-1 (or the pseudogene TRBV3-2) and TRBJ2-1; D perhaps matches TRBD1 (6 bases). The CDR3 sequence is 12 residues long. Germline CDR1 LGHDT, CDR2 YNNKEL (reference sequence). Trimming removed 4 bases at V and 10 bases at J, with 11 bases between. CDR3 DNA: TGTGCCAGCAGCCTCAGGACAGAAGAGCAGTTCTTC. This codes for CASSLRTEEQFF.

This sequence joins TRBV6-6 and TRBJ2-7, with D possibly matching TRBD2 (6 bases). The CDR3 loop spans 15 amino acids. Germline assignment: CDR1 MNHNY and CDR2 SVGAGI (reference sequence). The V gene lost 5 bases and the J gene lost 5 bases, with 19 bases spanning the gap. The CDR3 loop reads CASSPSGGAGNEQYF. The CDR3 nucleotides are TGTGCCAGCAGTCCCTCGGGTGGGGCGGGGAACGAGCAGTACTTC.

The rearrangement joins TRBV27 to TRBJ2-7, with TRBD1 identical over 7 bases. Per germline, CDR1 MNHEY and CDR2 SMNVEV (reference sequence). V shed 5 bases, J shed 3 bases, and the junction held 7 bases outside the gene matches. The CDR3 length is 14 residues. The CDR3 sequence: CASSPWDRYYEQYF. In DNA form, the CDR3 reads TGTGCCAGCAGTCCGTGGGACAGATACTACGAGCAGTACTTC.

This clone was detected only a few times. The chain has TRBV27 and TRBJ1-4; 7 bases map to TRBD1. J was trimmed by 0 bases and V by 6 bases; bases with no gene match: 4. CDR3 size: 15 residues. Germline V gene data show CDR1 as MNHEY and CDR2 as SMNVEV (reference sequence). The CDR3 sequence: CASRPGQATNEKLFF. In DNA, the CDR3 is TGTGCCAGCAGACCAGGACAGGCAACTAATGAAAAACTGTTTTTT.

The chain uses TRBV7-9 and TRBJ2-1, with TRBD1 identical over 8 bases. J lost 0 bases, V lost 5 bases, and 3 bases had no gene match. CDR3 length: 15 amino acids. Germline lookup yields CDR1 SEHNR and CDR2 FQNEAQ (reference sequence). As DNA, the CDR3 is TGTGCCAGCAGCGCACAGGGGGGCTCCTACAATGAGCAGTTCTTC. Translated, it gives CASSAQGGSYNEQFF.

The chain has TRBV7-6 and TRBJ2-7; 12 bases are a match to TRBD2. Germline trimming cut 4 bases from V and 7 bases from J; bases unmatched to any gene: 11. This CDR3 region has 16 residues. CDR1 SGHVS and CDR2 FNYEAQ come from the germline V gene. CDR3 DNA: TGTGCCAGCAGCTCATCTAGCGGGAGGGGAGTGGGGGAGCAGTACTTC. Translated, it gives CASSSSSGRGVGEQYF. Full variable domain (missing parts from reference TRBV7-6 and TRBJ2-7): GAGVSQSPRYKVTKRGQDVALRCDPISGHVSLYWYRQALGQGPEFLTYFNYEAQQDKSGLPNDRFSAERPEGSISTLTIQRTEQRDSAMYRCASSSSSGRGVGEQYFGPGTRLTVT.

The J gene is TRBJ1-1, the V gene TRBV5-1, with D tentatively TRBD1 (6 bases). Deletions cut 0 bases from V and 5 bases from J, with 14 bases between. Germline values: CDR1 SGHRS, CDR2 YFSETQ. The CDR3 extends over 15 amino acids. The CDR3 here is CASSLVGRGNTEAFF. The CDR3, as DNA: TGCGCCAGCAGCTTGGTCGGCAGGGGAAATACTGAAGCTTTCTTT.

This clone was observed once. The rearrangement links TRBV21-1 to TRBJ1-2; TRBD1, the table's D call, lacks a check against the DNA. TRBV21-1 represents a pseudogene. The CDR3 sequence is 15 residues long. The CDR3 reads CASKIIDRGDYGYTF. DNA of the CDR3: TGTGCCAGCAAAATAATTGACAGGGGGGACTATGGCTACACCTTC.

CDR3 sequence (DNA): TGTGCCAGTTCGCCTATGGGGCGCGGGAACACTGAAGCTTTCTTT. Its protein product is CASSPMGRGNTEAFF. V is TRBV19 and J is TRBJ1-1; weak D call: TRBD1 (5 bases). The ends were cut back, 8 bases at V and 1 base at J, with 17 bases in the middle. CDR3 size: 15 residues. CDR1 is LNHDA and CDR2 is SQIVND in the germline V gene (reference sequence).